A single sample gave rise to the 21 T cell receptor beta chains below, sequenced in a study of T cells in Graves' hyperthyroidism and ophthalmopathy (dated by TCRdb to about 2019). The library was built by means of multiplex PCR. Instrument on record: Illumina HiSeq 2000. TCR beta CDR3 regions were amplified from RNA transcripts. For the first round of RT-PCR on the TCR CDR3, the HTBI primer set was used together with the Qiagen OneStep RT-PCR kit. The public reads were run again by TCRdb, first through fastp at Q25 and then through MiXCR, and only productive beta chains were kept. Every entry covers one CDR3 protein and lists the most common genes and DNA from its rows. Here the sample has 700,000 or so distinct CDR3 sequences; 15% to 20% occur a single time. Clones ranked in the top ten supply approximately 8.4% of the sample. Sequencing input: blood. The receptor set was obtained from a man between 18 and 29 years old with Graves' hyperthyroidism.

A few counts support this clonotype. V is TRBV27 and J is TRBJ2-7; 8 nucleotides line up with TRBD1. The germline V gene has CDR1 MNHEY and CDR2 SMNVEV (reference sequence). V lost 9 bases to trimming and J lost 4 bases; unmatched junction nucleotides: 8. CDR3 length equals 13 residues. CDR3 sequence: CASQGQGRYEQYF. CDR3 DNA sequence: TGTGCCAGTCAAGGACAGGGCCGATACGAGCAGTACTTC.

This clonotype was counted a few times. This rearrangement joins TRBV4-1 to TRBJ2-7, with TRBD2 matching 9 bases. Germline loops: CDR1 MGHRA, CDR2 YSYEKL. CDR3 size: 14 residues. V dropped 3 bases and J dropped 6; count of bases not matched to a gene: 6. CDR3 region: CASSHLAGEVEQYF. The CDR3 DNA is TGCGCCAGCAGCCATTTAGCGGGAGAAGTCGAGCAGTACTTC.

This clonotype was detected ten times or more. J is TRBJ2-7 and V is TRBV7-9; 8 bases agree with TRBD2. The CDR3 is 16 residues long. J was trimmed by 4 bases and V by 5 bases; bases with no gene match: 13. The germline CDR1 and CDR2 sequences are SEHNR and FQNEAQ (reference sequence). CDR3 amino acids: CASSPPGIAGLYEQYF. Written as DNA, the CDR3 is TGTGCCAGCAGCCCCCCCGGGATAGCGGGACTATACGAGCAGTACTTC.

This clonotype was detected ten times or more. The chain carries TRBV18 and TRBJ2-1, with 7 bases aligning to TRBD1. The V gene's germline CDR1 is KGHSH and CDR2 LQKENI. With V trimmed by 6 bases and J by 6 bases, 11 bases remained unmatched. The CDR3 is 15 residues long. For the CDR3, the DNA is TGTGCCAGCTCCCCAGGGACAGACAGTTCCAATGAGCAGTTCTTC. Protein sequence: CASSPGTDSSNEQFF.

This clonotype was seen a few times. The chain joins TRBV20-1 to TRBJ2-7; D remains unclear. V was clipped by 4 bases and J by 3 bases, with 13 bases between them. The CDR3 sequence is 13 residues long. The germline V gene has CDR1 DFQATT and CDR2 SNEGSKA (reference sequence). CDR3 residues: CSANTARFYEQYF. The CDR3 DNA follows: TGCAGTGCTAATACTGCTAGATTCTACGAGCAGTACTTC.

This clonotype has at least ten counts. The chain links TRBV12-3 or TRBV12-4 to TRBJ2-4; unclear D gene. The CDR3 runs 16 residues. V was shortened by 5 bases and J by 0 bases, with 14 bases between the two germline ends. The DNA of the CDR3 is TGTGCCAGCAGTCCCCATTTTTCTCGAGCCAAAAACATTCAGTACTTC. It is translated as CASSPHFSRAKNIQYF.

V and J are TRBV20-1 and TRBJ2-3, with D possibly being TRBD2 (6 bases). Trimming removed 1 base from V and 0 bases from J, with 11 bases in between. The germline V gene encodes CDR1 DFQATT and CDR2 SNEGSKA (reference sequence). The CDR3 spans 15 residues. The CDR3 loop is CSARGVAASTDTQYF. The CDR3 region has the DNA TGCAGTGCTAGAGGAGTAGCGGCTAGCACAGATACGCAGTATTTT.

A few counts support this clonotype. The rearrangement links TRBV6-1 to TRBJ1-2; 7 positions agree with TRBD1. Per germline, CDR1 MNHNS and CDR2 SASEGT. Trimming took 6 bases from V and 1 from J; bases not matched to a gene: 11. This CDR3 has 16 amino acids. The CDR3 region is CASRRGQINLNYGYTF. The CDR3 DNA reads as TGTGCCAGCAGGAGGGGACAGATTAATCTTAACTATGGCTACACCTTC.

This clonotype was seen many times. The chain employs TRBV28 and TRBJ2-3; 9 bases are shared with TRBD2. The CDR3 consists of 16 residues. Germline values: CDR1 MDHEN, CDR2 SYDVKM. Unmatched junction bases numbered 4, after V lost 3 bases and J lost 0 bases. This chain's CDR3 is CASSFLAGISTDTQYF. For the CDR3, the DNA is TGTGCCAGCAGTTTCCTAGCGGGGATCAGCACAGATACGCAGTATTTT.

Only a few counts were recorded for this clonotype. The rearrangement uses TRBV6-2 or TRBV6-3 and TRBJ1-3; D is ambiguous. Trimming stripped 2 bases from V and 0 bases from J, with 8 bases between. The CDR3 runs to 15 residues. Germline V gene sequence: CDR1 MNHEY, CDR2 SVGEGT. As DNA, the CDR3 is TGTGCCAGCAGTTACAGCCGGGGCTCTGGAAACACCATATATTTT. It encodes CASSYSRGSGNTIYF.

This clonotype was observed a few times. This sequence joins TRBV10-3 and TRBJ2-3; TRBD2 is a possible D gene (6 bases). CDR1 is ENHRY and CDR2 is SYGVKD in the germline V gene. The CDR3 is made up of 16 amino acids. Trimming left V 0 bases short and J 0 bases short, with 10 bases between. The CDR3 is CAISESSGPSTDTQYF. The CDR3 nucleotides are TGTGCCATCAGTGAGTCTAGCGGACCTAGCACAGATACGCAGTATTTT.

The sample holds many counts of this clonotype. This sequence joins TRBV5-1 and TRBJ2-3, with no clear D. The germline CDR1 and CDR2 sequences are SGHRS and YFSETQ. The CDR3 runs to 14 residues. V lost 0 bases, J lost 4 bases, and 9 bases lay in between. The CDR3 region is CASSLAEYPDTQYF. For the CDR3, the DNA is TGCGCCAGCAGCTTGGCGGAGTACCCAGATACGCAGTATTTT.

This clonotype occurred a few times. The V call is TRBV3-2, the J call TRBJ2-7; the D call in the table, TRBD2, was not verified against the DNA. TRBV3-2 is described as a pseudogene. This CDR3 has 14 amino acids. The CDR3 nucleotides read TGTGCCAGCAGCCGCCCGCGGGTTGGCTACGAGCAGTACTTC. Protein product: CASSRPRVGYEQYF.

This clonotype was observed many times. The chain couples TRBV7-8 to TRBJ2-5; weak D call: TRBD1 (6 bases). From germline, CDR1 is SGHVS and CDR2 FQNEAQ. V lost 5 bases, J lost 4 bases, and 14 bases lay in between. This CDR3 comprises 14 residues. Here the CDR3 DNA reads TGTGCCAGCAGCGCTGGGGGCAGGGCAGAGACCCAGTACTTC. This sequence encodes CASSAGGRAETQYF.

The sample holds many counts of this clonotype. The chain couples TRBV10-3 to TRBJ2-5, with 9 bases matching TRBD2. CDR1 is ENHRY, CDR2 SYGVKD, per germline. The V and J ends lost 4 bases and 5 bases, in that order; junction bases with no gene match: 8. The CDR3 runs 15 residues. In DNA, the CDR3 is TGTGCCATCAGTGCTAGGCGGGAGGGTTCCGAGACCCAGTACTTC. It encodes CAISARREGSETQYF.

This clonotype showed up many times. The V call is TRBV28, the J call TRBJ1-5; TRBD1 matches at 7 bases. The germline V gene has CDR1 MDHEN and CDR2 SYDVKM. This CDR3 has 18 residues. Trimming at V came to 1 base and at J to 0 bases, leaving 9 bases not matched to a gene. CDR3: CASSLFRHRGISNQPQHF. The CDR3 coding sequence is TGTGCCAGCAGTTTATTCAGGCACAGGGGTATTAGCAATCAGCCCCAGCATTTT.

The chain recombines TRBV20-1 with TRBJ1-6; D may be TRBD1 (5 bases). Trimming cost V 4 bases and J 8 bases, with 18 bases left between them. Germline CDR1 DFQATT, CDR2 SNEGSKA (reference sequence). The CDR3 totals 15 residues. CDR3: CSAIPRGQDHSPLHF. CDR3 DNA sequence: TGCAGTGCTATACCCCGGGGCCAAGACCATTCACCCCTCCACTTT.

This clonotype showed up many times. V is TRBV20-1 and J is TRBJ2-6; D not certain. V gave up 6 bases and J gave up 3 bases, with 12 bases separating them. Germline values: CDR1 DFQATT, CDR2 SNEGSKA (reference sequence). The CDR3 consists of 14 residues. For the CDR3, the DNA is TGCAGTGCCGCACGTCCGGGTGGGGCCAACGTCCTGACTTTC. This codes for CSAARPGGANVLTF.

This clonotype was observed many times. The V gene is TRBV2, the J gene TRBJ2-5; 11 bases agree with TRBD1. The CDR3 consists of 16 residues. CDR1 is SNHLY, CDR2 FYNNEI, per germline. Losses at the gene ends were 5 bases for V and 2 bases for J; bases not matched to a gene: 7. In DNA form, the CDR3 reads TGTGCCAGCAGTAATGGACAGGGGGCGATTCAAGAGACCCAGTACTTC. This codes for CASSNGQGAIQETQYF.

The genes are TRBV29-1 and TRBJ2-3; D not resolved. CDR3 length: 13 amino acids. Trimming took 6 bases from V and 2 from J, leaving 12 bases between them. The germline gives CDR1 SQVTM, CDR2 ANQGSEA. Written as DNA, the CDR3 is TGCAGCGTGAAAGGCCGGGTCACAGATACGCAGTATTTT. This gives the protein CSVKGRVTDTQYF.

V is TRBV5-5 and J is TRBJ2-1; perhaps TRBD2 as D (5 bases). CDR1 is SGHKS and CDR2 is YYEKEE in the germline V gene (reference sequence). The V gene lost 1 base and the J gene lost 5 bases, with 10 bases spanning the gap. CDR3 length: 14 residues. The CDR3 spells CASSLSGSHNEQFF. The CDR3 DNA reads TGTGCCAGCAGCTTGAGCGGTAGCCACAATGAGCAGTTCTTC.